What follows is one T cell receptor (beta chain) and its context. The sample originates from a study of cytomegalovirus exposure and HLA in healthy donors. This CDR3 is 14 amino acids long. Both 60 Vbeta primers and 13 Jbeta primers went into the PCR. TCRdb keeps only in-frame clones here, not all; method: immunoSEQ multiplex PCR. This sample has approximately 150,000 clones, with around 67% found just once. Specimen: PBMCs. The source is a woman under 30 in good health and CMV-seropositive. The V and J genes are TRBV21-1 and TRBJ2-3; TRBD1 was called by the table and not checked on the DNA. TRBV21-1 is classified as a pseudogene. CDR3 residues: CARTGKLSTDTQYF. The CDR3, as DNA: TGTGCCAGAACAGGGAAACTAAGCACAGATACGCAGTATTTT.